These 16 T cell receptor beta chains came from one sample sequenced in a study of T cell responses to AZD1222 COVID-19 vaccine. The protocol was immunoSEQ multiplex PCR, while the TCRdb copy is restricted to in-frame clones and leaves out a portion. Counted here are almost 80,000 clones, about 90% occurring once; the ten biggest clones make up roughly 24%. Here the sequenced sample was peripheral blood, taken on day 0 of AZD1222 vaccination. The receptors stem from an adult in good health.

The chain joins TRBV24-1 to TRBJ1-1; D might be TRBD1 (6 bases). V shed 9 bases and J shed 1 base, with 11 bases lying between them. CDR1 is KGHDR and CDR2 is SFDVKD in the germline V gene. The CDR3 is 13 amino acids. The DNA of the CDR3 is TGTGCCACCTTGGGACATCGGAACACTGAAGCTTTCTTT. It codes for CATLGHRNTEAFF.

This sequence joins TRBV18 and TRBJ2-1; the D is unclear. Trimming took off 3 bases at V and 5 bases at J, with 14 bases between the two ends. The CDR3 has 15 residues. The germline V gene encodes CDR1 KGHSH and CDR2 LQKENI. The DNA for the CDR3 is TGTGCCAGCTCACCCGGACGGGCCGGAAACAATGAGCAGTTCTTC. Translation gives CASSPGRAGNNEQFF.

The V gene is TRBV5-1, the J gene TRBJ2-1; TRBD2 agrees at 11 bases. Germline V gene lookup returns CDR1 SGHRS and CDR2 YFSETQ. This CDR3 has 18 residues. J lost 6 bases, V lost 2 bases, and 13 bases had no gene match. The DNA of the CDR3 is TGCGCCAGCAGCTTAACTAGCGGGAGAAGTCTGGAGGGCAATGAGCAGTTCTTC. It is translated as CASSLTSGRSLEGNEQFF.

V and J are TRBV28 and TRBJ2-7, with 11 bases aligning to TRBD2. V shed 8 bases, J shed 6 bases, and the junction held 6 bases outside the gene matches. The CDR3 covers 13 residues. Germline CDR1 reads MDHEN; CDR2 reads SYDVKM. CDR3 protein: CASYLAGGGEQYF. Written as DNA, the CDR3 is TGTGCCAGCTACCTAGCGGGAGGAGGCGAGCAGTACTTC.

V is TRBV9 and J is TRBJ2-7; 13 positions agree with TRBD2. From germline, CDR1 is SGDLS and CDR2 YYNGEE. V lost 0 bases to trimming and J lost 4 bases; unmatched junction nucleotides: 4. The CDR3 totals 16 residues. CDR3 nucleotide sequence: TGTGCCAGCAGCGTAGTGTGGACTAGCGGGAGTTACGAGCAGTACTTC. As protein: CASSVVWTSGSYEQYF.

This clone was detected only once. The chain employs TRBV12-3 or TRBV12-4 and TRBJ1-1; D is unresolved. The V and J ends lost 5 bases and 5 bases respectively, with 12 bases between them. The CDR3 spans 13 residues. Written as DNA, the CDR3 is TGTGCCAGCAGTCCCGGCAGGAAGACTGAAGCTTTCTTT. Its translation: CASSPGRKTEAFF.

The chain combines TRBV2 with TRBJ2-1; perhaps TRBD2 as D (6 bases). The CDR3 contains 14 residues. Trimming removed 9 bases from V and 0 bases from J, with 12 bases in between. Germline V gene sequence: CDR1 SNHLY, CDR2 FYNNEI. The CDR3 nucleotides are TGTGCCAGTTTACTAGCAAGCTCCTACAATGAGCAGTTCTTC. Its translation is CASLLASSYNEQFF.

J is TRBJ1-6 and V is TRBV5-8, with D uncertain. The germline V gene has CDR1 SGHTS and CDR2 YDEGEE. Trimming removed 1 base from V and 7 bases from J, with 9 bases in between. CDR3 length: 14 amino acids. The chain's CDR3 is CASSLLVPNSPLHF. CDR3 coding DNA: TGTGCCAGCAGCTTGTTGGTGCCAAATTCACCCCTCCACTTT.

The chain carries TRBV6-2 or TRBV6-3 and TRBJ2-1; TRBD2 matches 11 bases. This CDR3 region has 18 residues. Looked up from germline, CDR1 is MNHEY and CDR2 is SVGEGT. The V segment lost 4 bases and the J segment 0 bases; nucleotides outside the gene matches: 8. In DNA form, the CDR3 reads TGTGCCAGCAGTTCCCGGACTAGCGGGCCGAGCTCCTACAATGAGCAGTTCTTC. The encoded protein is CASSSRTSGPSSYNEQFF.

Judged by abundance, this clone is medium-sized. The gene calls are TRBV3-1 (or the pseudogene TRBV3-2) and TRBJ1-2; tentatively, D is TRBD1 (5 bases). This CDR3 is built from 16 residues. In germline, CDR1 is LGHDT, CDR2 YNNKEL (reference sequence). Trimming left V 4 bases short and J 6 bases short, with 21 bases between. This CDR3 is CASSPLNPREGDGYTF. The CDR3 DNA reads as TGTGCCAGCAGCCCCTTGAACCCCAGGGAAGGGGATGGCTACACCTTC.

The chain couples TRBV4-3 to TRBJ1-1; D unresolved. The germline V gene encodes CDR1 LGHNA and CDR2 YSLEER. V was pared by 3 bases and J by 5 bases, with 10 bases between. This CDR3 contains 13 residues. CDR3 protein: CASSQERVTEAFF. CDR3 bases: TGCGCCAGCAGCCAGGAGAGGGTGACTGAAGCTTTCTTT.

The genes are TRBV19 and TRBJ2-2, with D unresolved. CDR3 size: 15 residues. Germline CDR1 and CDR2: LNHDA and SQIVND (reference sequence). V gave up 3 bases and J gave up 1 base, with 9 bases separating them. The CDR3 loop is CASSMGLGNTGELFF. DNA for the CDR3: TGTGCCAGTAGTATGGGATTGGGGAACACCGGGGAGCTGTTTTTT. Drawing the rest from reference TRBV19 and TRBJ2-2, the complete variable domain is DGGITQSPKYLFRKEGQNVTLSCEQNLNHDAMYWYRQDPGQGLRLIYYSQIVNDFQKGDIAEGYSVSREKKESFPLTVTSAQKNPTAFYLCASSMGLGNTGELFFGEGSRLTVL.

This chain connects TRBV5-8 to TRBJ1-3, with D hard to call. The CDR3 length is 12 residues. The V and J ends lost 4 bases and 6 bases respectively, with 8 bases between them. Germline V lookup: CDR1 SGHTS, CDR2 YDEGEE. The CDR3 is CASSPRPNTIYF. The CDR3 region has the DNA TGTGCCAGCAGCCCTCGTCCAAACACCATATATTTT.

The gene calls are TRBV28 and TRBJ1-5, with TRBD1 matching over 8 bases. The CDR3 covers 13 residues. Germline CDR1 MDHEN, CDR2 SYDVKM. V lost 5 bases, J lost 5 bases, and 2 bases stayed unmatched. The DNA of the CDR3 is TGTGCCAGCAGTCCGACAGGGGATCAGCCCCAGCATTTT. It specifies CASSPTGDQPQHF.

V and J are TRBV19 and TRBJ1-1, with a weak D call TRBD1 (5 bases). Trimming stripped 7 bases from V and 1 base from J, with 13 bases between. The CDR3 loop spans 14 amino acids. In germline, CDR1 is LNHDA, CDR2 SQIVND (reference sequence). As DNA, the CDR3 is TGTGCCAGTAATTGGGGCCACAAGAACACTGAAGCTTTCTTT. Translating gives CASNWGHKNTEAFF.

V is TRBV7-3 and J is TRBJ2-7, with 7 nucleotides matching TRBD2. Germline V gives CDR1 SGHTA, CDR2 FQGTGA. J lost 1 base, V lost 5 bases, and 5 bases had no gene match. The CDR3 contains 14 residues. In nucleotides, the CDR3 is TGTGCCAGCAGCCGACTAGCCAATTCCTACGAGCAGTACTTC. Its protein is CASSRLANSYEQYF.